The present T cell receptor (beta chain) was sequenced within a study of resident and recirculating memory T cells in vitiligo (dated by TCRdb to the late 2010s). Looking at the study overall: The study took epidermis from shave biopsies of two lesional and two nonlesional sites, plus PBMCs, from each of a few stable vitiligo patients for TCR beta sequencing. Samples were homogenized without cell sorting just before genomic DNA extraction with the Qiagen DNeasy Blood & Tissue Kit. The human TCR beta sequencing was designed to test whether specific clones found in lesional vitiligo skin differed from the clones found in nonlesional skin and in blood.

A distance of 5 bases separates the germline ends of V and J, which lose 4 bases and 2 bases respectively. Sequences MNHNS (CDR1) and SASEGT (CDR2) are obtained from the germline V gene. From the cysteine through the phenylalanine, the CDR3 covers 12 amino acids. Only the CDR3 portion is preserved as DNA: 36 bases, with reading frame beginning at the first base. Notes on this clone: Which antigen it targets is not known. Per-base quality was not reported, and no clone a single base away is much larger than it.

Stable vitiligo was defined as no change in lesions over the previous 6 months. Stable patients also had to lack confetti depigmentation, a clinical sign of active vitiligo. Patients who had been treated within the previous three months were excluded. PBMCs were isolated from heparinized blood by Ficoll density gradient centrifugation and then flash-frozen. Results and caveats for the whole study, not just this receptor: Overlap and correlation analysis found no significant repertoire overlap between any two biopsies, even biopsies from the same patient, apart from each lesion compared with itself. TCR sequences were not conserved across biopsy sites or patients, suggesting that different T cell clones infiltrate different lesions, described as private specificity. Mechanistic studies in the future are needed to assess how much the detected T cell clones and the human Trm pools versus Tcm pools each contribute. No unique dominant TCR clone was detected, and clonality varied among vitiligo lesions.

The immunoSEQ hsTCRB kit was used to amplify TCR beta chains from genomic DNA. The immunoSEQ service sequenced the TCR beta libraries on an Illumina MiSeq instrument. As for the authors' bioinformatics: The immunoSEQ Analyzer was used to analyze the repertoire data. Drawn from immuneACCESS, this table holds only the in-frame rearrangements with V and J called that TCRdb kept. Clones are partly lost; checked studies trace under half to an unresolved V gene and leave the rest unexplained. V, J and clone size derive from that table, while D and trimming were established from the DNA sequence. The sample table shows tens of thousands of clones, and 92% are seen once. The ten largest clones capture about 5% of the sample.

The TCR comes from a male donor with vitiligo. Sequencing was carried out using blood. Here the chain combines TRBV6-1 and TRBJ1-1, with no D gene named confidently. CDR3 region: CASSASNTEAFF. At the DNA level, the sequence is TGTGCCAGCAGTGCCAGTAACACTGAAGCTTTCTTT.